One sample yielded the 28 T cell receptor beta chains listed below, sequenced in a study of blood T cell repertoires in COVID-19. The data were produced by immunoSEQ multiplex PCR, yet TCRdb's version contains in-frame clones alone and is incomplete. This sample has 75,000 to 100,000 clones; 87% occur once, and the top ten carry 15% to 19%. Input material: peripheral blood. The receptor source for this set is a human donor in a cohort sampled during active COVID-19.

V is TRBV7-2 and J is TRBJ2-7, with 9 bases identical to TRBD2. Germline lookup yields CDR1 SGHTA and CDR2 FQGNSA. CDR3 length: 15 residues. Unmatched junction bases numbered 3, after V lost 3 bases and J lost 0 bases. The CDR3: CASSLWTSVSYEQYF. Here the CDR3 DNA reads TGTGCCAGCAGCTTGTGGACTAGCGTCTCCTACGAGCAGTACTTC. Combining the CDR3 with reference TRBV7-2 and TRBJ2-7 gives the whole variable domain GAGVSQSPSNKVTEKGKDVELRCDPISGHTALYWYRQSLGQGLEFLIYFQGNSAPDKSGLPSDRFSAERTGGSVSTLTIQRTQQEDSAVYLCASSLWTSVSYEQYFGPGTRLTVT.

In DNA form, the CDR3 reads TGTGCCAGCAGTAGAAGGGGTCTAGTTGTGTATGGCTACACCTTC. It yields the protein CASSRRGLVVYGYTF. The chain has TRBV28 and TRBJ1-2, with D maybe TRBD1 (5 bases). CDR3 size: 15 residues. Germline V gene data show CDR1 as MDHEN and CDR2 as SYDVKM. Trimming removed 5 bases at V and 5 bases at J, with 18 bases between.

V usage is TRBV9 and J usage is TRBJ2-6, with D unresolved. Germline V lookup: CDR1 SGDLS, CDR2 YYNGEE. Trimming stripped 0 bases from V and 0 bases from J, with 7 bases between. This CDR3 is built from 16 residues. As DNA, the CDR3 is TGTGCCAGCAGCGTAGGGGTAGCCTCTGGGGCCAACGTCCTGACTTTC. Its translation: CASSVGVASGANVLTF.

This chain joins TRBV6-1 and TRBJ2-7; no firm D call. Trimming cost V 1 base and J 2 bases, with 6 bases left between them. The CDR3 totals 13 residues. Germline-derived CDR1 and CDR2 are MNHNS and SASEGT. In DNA form, the CDR3 reads TGTGCCAGCAGTGAAGTCCAAACCTACGAGCAGTACTTC. The encoded protein is CASSEVQTYEQYF.

The gene calls are TRBV19 and TRBJ2-2, with 9 nucleotides matching TRBD1. Trimming cost V 4 bases and J 1 base; bases outside gene matches: 1. CDR1 is LNHDA, CDR2 SQIVND, per germline (reference sequence). The CDR3 has 15 residues. This chain's CDR3 is CASSKGQGNTGELFF. The CDR3 DNA reads TGTGCCAGTAGTAAGGGACAGGGGAACACCGGGGAGCTGTTTTTT.

V and J are TRBV29-1 and TRBJ2-1, with unresolved D. The V end lost 0 bases, the J end lost 0 bases, and 9 bases lay between the germline ends. CDR1 is SQVTM, CDR2 ANQGSEA, per germline. This CDR3 region has 15 residues. CDR3 coding DNA: TGCAGCGTTGAAGATGTGAGGAGCTCCTACAATGAGCAGTTCTTC. It encodes CSVEDVRSSYNEQFF.

The chain recombines TRBV19 with TRBJ1-5; D ambiguous. Germline lookup yields CDR1 LNHDA and CDR2 SQIVND (reference sequence). The CDR3 is 18 residues long. Trimming removed 2 bases from V and 0 bases from J, with 17 bases in between. CDR3 bases: TGTGCCAGTAGTATATTTCCAGGCGGGTTAAATAGCAATCAGCCCCAGCATTTT. It specifies CASSIFPGGLNSNQPQHF.

This chain connects TRBV6-1 to TRBJ1-2, with D perhaps TRBD1 (6 bases). Germline-derived CDR1 and CDR2 are MNHNS and SASEGT. V gave up 4 bases and J gave up 0 bases, with 15 bases separating them. This CDR3 has 16 residues. The DNA for the CDR3 is TGTGCCAGCAGTGGGGGACAAGTAAGGACTAACTATGGCTACACCTTC. Encoded protein: CASSGGQVRTNYGYTF.

The rearrangement links TRBV3-1 (or the pseudogene TRBV3-2) to TRBJ2-6; TRBD2 agrees at 13 bases. J gave up 4 bases and V 0 bases, and 15 bases lay outside the gene matches. CDR1 is LGHDT and CDR2 is YNNKEL in the germline V gene (reference sequence). The CDR3 has 22 residues. CDR3 sequence reads: CASSQEEILAGGPVGGANVLTF. CDR3 coding DNA: TGTGCCAGCAGCCAAGAAGAAATACTAGCGGGAGGGCCAGTGGGAGGGGCCAACGTCCTGACTTTC.

V is TRBV3-1 (or the pseudogene TRBV3-2) and J is TRBJ2-7; D might be TRBD2 (5 bases). Trimming left V 4 bases short and J 2 bases short, with 6 bases between. Germline assignment: CDR1 LGHDT and CDR2 YNNKEL (reference sequence). The CDR3 length is 12 residues. The CDR3 region is CASSPGAYEQYF. The DNA of the CDR3 is TGTGCCAGCAGCCCCGGGGCCTACGAGCAGTACTTC.

The rearrangement joins TRBV7-9 to TRBJ1-1; D is uncertain. The germline V gene has CDR1 SEHNR and CDR2 FQNEAQ (reference sequence). Trimming stripped 1 base from V and 6 bases from J, with 15 bases between. The CDR3 consists of 15 residues. The CDR3 sequence is CASSLGARELAEAFF. The DNA for the CDR3 is TGTGCCAGCAGCTTAGGCGCCAGAGAACTAGCTGAAGCTTTCTTT.

The rearrangement joins TRBV6-2 or TRBV6-3 to TRBJ2-2, with D tentatively TRBD1 (6 bases). This CDR3 contains 14 residues. Germline values: CDR1 MNHEY, CDR2 SVGEGT. Trimming removed 2 bases from V and 6 bases from J, with 10 bases in between. This CDR3 reads CASSYNRVPGELFF. The CDR3 DNA is TGTGCCAGCAGTTACAACAGGGTGCCCGGGGAGCTGTTTTTT.

The chain is built from TRBV6-6 and TRBJ1-3, with 9 bases lining up with TRBD1. V lost 6 bases to trimming and J lost 4 bases; unmatched junction nucleotides: 4. This CDR3 is built from 14 residues. CDR1 MNHNY and CDR2 SVGAGI come from the germline V gene (reference sequence). The CDR3 region has the DNA TGTGCCAGCAGACAGGGGGCTACCGGAAACACCATATATTTT. Its protein product is CASRQGATGNTIYF.

This clone was found once. The rearrangement uses TRBV6-2 or TRBV6-3 and TRBJ2-7, with TRBD1 matching 10 bases. Germline V gene lookup returns CDR1 MNHEY and CDR2 SVGEGT. The CDR3 loop spans 15 amino acids. V was clipped by 5 bases and J by 5 bases; unmatched bases: 9. CDR3 region: CASSAPGQGRNEQYF. The CDR3 bases are TGTGCCAGCAGTGCACCGGGACAGGGGCGCAACGAGCAGTACTTC.

In its sample, this clone was seen once. This rearrangement joins TRBV7-8 to TRBJ2-3; 11 bases fit TRBD2. There are 15 residues in the CDR3. Germline V gene lookup returns CDR1 SGHVS and CDR2 FQNEAQ. V was clipped by 6 bases and J by 4 bases; unmatched bases: 6. This CDR3 reads CASRELAGVADTQYF. The CDR3 nucleotides read TGTGCCAGCAGGGAACTAGCGGGGGTGGCAGATACGCAGTATTTT.

This chain uses TRBV5-6 with TRBJ1-4, with no clear D. V was shortened by 0 bases and J by 4 bases, with 10 bases between the two germline ends. The CDR3 runs 15 residues. Germline lookup yields CDR1 SGHDT and CDR2 YYEEEE. CDR3 DNA: TGTGCCAGCAGCTTGGTAGGCGGATTTAATGAAAAACTGTTTTTT. This codes for CASSLVGGFNEKLFF.

J is TRBJ1-2 and V is TRBV11-2; D is unresolved. The CDR3 consists of 13 residues. CDR1 is SGHAT, CDR2 FQNNGV, per germline. V was cut by 1 base and J by 1 base, with 4 bases left in between. The CDR3 DNA reads as TGTGCCAGCAGCTTAGGACATAACTATGGCTACACCTTC. It yields the protein CASSLGHNYGYTF.

The chain carries TRBV7-6 and TRBJ1-2; TRBD1 matches at 7 bases. From germline, CDR1 is SGHVS and CDR2 FNYEAQ. This CDR3 region has 14 residues. Trimming removed 6 bases from V and 2 bases from J; junction bases left unmatched: 6. CDR3 protein: CASSPDRVNYGYTF. CDR3 coding DNA: TGTGCCAGCAGTCCAGACAGGGTCAACTATGGCTACACCTTC. Variable domain in full (rest from reference TRBV7-6 and TRBJ1-2): GAGVSQSPRYKVTKRGQDVALRCDPISGHVSLYWYRQALGQGPEFLTYFNYEAQQDKSGLPNDRFSAERPEGSISTLTIQRTEQRDSAMYRCASSPDRVNYGYTFGSGTRLTVV.

The chain joins TRBV28 to TRBJ2-5; TRBD1 matches at 11 bases. The germline gives CDR1 MDHEN, CDR2 SYDVKM. The CDR3 has 16 amino acids. The junction had 9 bases not matched to a gene; V was cut back by 5 bases and J by 4 bases. CDR3 bases: TGTGCCAGCAGTCCTCTCGGACAGGGGGCTGGAGAGACCCAGTACTTC. Its translation: CASSPLGQGAGETQYF.

The V gene is TRBV18, the J gene TRBJ2-1; 7 bases match TRBD2. The V gene's germline CDR1 is KGHSH and CDR2 LQKENI. V gave up 4 bases and J gave up 8 bases; unmatched junction bases: 8. The CDR3 runs 14 residues. CDR3: CASSLNGGTDEQFF. The CDR3 nucleotides are TGTGCCAGCTCACTGAACGGGGGGACCGATGAGCAGTTCTTC.

V is TRBV7-9 and J is TRBJ1-5, with TRBD1 matching 10 bases. V was clipped by 5 bases and J by 6 bases; unmatched bases: 10. The CDR3 has 16 residues. Germline CDR1 is SEHNR and CDR2 is FQNEAQ (reference sequence). The CDR3 protein is CASSPGTGEFGQPQHF. In nucleotides, the CDR3 is TGTGCCAGCAGCCCAGGGACAGGGGAGTTTGGTCAGCCCCAGCATTTT.

The chain joins TRBV19 to TRBJ2-3, with TRBD2 identical over 8 bases. V was pared by 4 bases and J by 1 base, with 4 bases of the junction left unmatched. The CDR3 runs 15 residues. CDR1 and CDR2 (germline): LNHDA, SQIVND (reference sequence). The CDR3 protein is CASSKTGGGTDTQYF. CDR3 sequence (DNA): TGTGCCAGTAGTAAAACGGGGGGGGGCACAGATACGCAGTATTTT.

The chain couples TRBV5-4 to TRBJ1-4, with TRBD1 as a possible D gene (5 bases). The CDR3 covers 13 residues. CDR1 is SGHNT and CDR2 is YYREEE in the germline V gene (reference sequence). Trimming removed 4 bases at V and 5 bases at J, with 9 bases between. The CDR3 here is CASSDSLNEKLFF. In DNA form, the CDR3 reads TGTGCCAGCAGCGACAGTCTCAATGAAAAACTGTTTTTT.

The J gene is TRBJ2-1, the V gene TRBV15; 8 bases align to TRBD1. The CDR3 extends over 16 amino acids. Trimming took 1 base from V and 0 from J; bases not matched to a gene: 2. Germline loops: CDR1 LNHNV, CDR2 YYDKDF (reference sequence). This CDR3 is CATSRGQGSSYNEQFF. DNA for the CDR3: TGTGCCACCAGCAGAGGACAGGGGAGCTCCTACAATGAGCAGTTCTTC.

The genes are TRBV30 and TRBJ2-2; the D gene is possibly TRBD2 (7 bases). The germline V gene encodes CDR1 GTSNPN and CDR2 SVGIG (reference sequence). Trimming shortened V by 7 bases and J by 4 bases, and 16 bases separated the two germline ends. The CDR3 consists of 14 residues. The CDR3 loop is CALAGGLFTGELFF. CDR3 nucleotides: TGTGCCTTGGCCGGGGGGCTTTTCACCGGGGAGCTGTTTTTT.

CDR3 DNA: TGTGCCAGCAGCAGCACAGAATACTATGGCTACACCTTC. Translated: CASSSTEYYGYTF. V gene TRBV6-5 combines with J gene TRBJ1-2, with unresolved D. V lost 6 bases and J 3 bases, leaving 11 bases between the germline ends. This CDR3 contains 13 residues. The germline gives CDR1 MNHEY, CDR2 SVGAGI.

This chain connects TRBV12-3 or TRBV12-4 to TRBJ1-4, with D unresolved. The CDR3 is 13 amino acids. Trimming removed 5 bases at V and 4 bases at J, with 8 bases between. The CDR3 nucleotides are TGTGCCAGCAGTCGGGGAAATAATGAAAAACTGTTTTTT. Protein product: CASSRGNNEKLFF.

The rearrangement joins TRBV9 to TRBJ2-3; 12 bases align to TRBD2. CDR1 and CDR2 from the germline V gene are SGDLS and YYNGEE. J lost 5 bases, V lost 2 bases, and 3 bases had no gene match. This CDR3 has 15 amino acids. CDR3 sequence: CASSVSTSGRDTQYF. The CDR3 nucleotides read TGTGCCAGCAGCGTTTCGACTAGCGGGAGAGATACGCAGTATTTT.